This T cell receptor beta chain originates from a study of graft-versus-host responses after intestinal transplantation. Overall study results and limits: Present in recipient marrow, GvH clones included some that appeared first in ileum or blood.

Only a few counts were recorded for this clone. Antigen specificity is unknown. V was cut by 6 bases and J by 1 base, with 15 bases left in between. CDR3 length equals 15 residues. CDR1 and CDR2 (germline): LNHDA, SQIVND (reference sequence). Data came from immunoSEQ multiplex PCR; TCRdb stores just in-frame clones and leaves some out. The table includes about 41,000 clones, roughly 95% detected once. The sequence was obtained from a human donor who was the organ donor for an intestinal transplant. This sequence joins TRBV19 and TRBJ1-1, with a possible D match to TRBD1 (6 bases). Sequencing was performed on unstimulated CD8+ T cells sorted from spleen or lymph node cells, taken before transplant. The CDR3 coding sequence is TGTGCCAGTAGCTGGGGGACATTTCCGAACACTGAAGCTTTCTTT. Its protein is CASSWGTFPNTEAFF.